The 15 T cell receptor beta chains listed next were all sequenced from one sample in a study of T-cell reconstitution after alpha-beta-depleted transplantation in children. Preparation of the TCRbeta library used unique molecular identifiers. From the PCR reads, TCRdb called clonotypes with MiXCR, one entry per CDR3 protein. The sample has 100,000 or so distinct CDR3 sequences; 6% are singletons. The sample here was PBMCs, mostly from graft donor cells, taken 60 days after TCRalphabeta/CD19-depleted stem cell transplant. All receptors come from a female patient aged 2-9 years who had a stem cell transplant for Fanconi anemia, so the T cells may come from the graft donor.

This clonotype was recorded at least ten times. The V and J genes are TRBV12-3 or TRBV12-4 and TRBJ2-6, with D possibly matching TRBD2 (5 bases). V gave up 6 bases and J gave up 5 bases, with 14 bases separating them. This CDR3 spans 15 amino acids. The CDR3 spells CASREALLRANVLTF. CDR3 DNA: TGTGCCAGCAGGGAGGCGCTCCTCAGGGCCAACGTCCTGACTTTC.

This clonotype has more than one count but fewer than ten. This chain connects TRBV6-2 or TRBV6-3 to TRBJ2-1; no clear D. CDR1 and CDR2 (germline): MNHEY, SVGEGT. V lost 4 bases and J lost 6, with 19 bases in between. The CDR3 covers 16 residues. CDR3 DNA: TGTGCCAGCAGTTCATCCCCCTCGGAAGAATCCAATGAGCAGTTCTTC. This sequence encodes CASSSSPSEESNEQFF.

There are many counts of this clonotype. This chain uses TRBV12-3 or TRBV12-4 with TRBJ2-5, with D maybe TRBD2 (5 bases). Trimming removed 7 bases from V and 2 bases from J, with 14 bases in between. CDR3 length equals 14 residues. CDR3 sequence (DNA): TGTGCCAGCACCCCGTTCGGGGTACAAGAGACCCAGTACTTC. Translating gives CASTPFGVQETQYF.

V and J are TRBV4-1 and TRBJ2-3; 16 bases are a match to TRBD2. The CDR3 runs 19 residues. The ends lost 4 bases at V and 0 bases at J; junction bases unmatched: 7. The germline V gene encodes CDR1 MGHRA and CDR2 YSYEKL. This CDR3 reads CASSPPGTSGRASTDTQYF. The CDR3 DNA sequence: TGCGCCAGCAGCCCGCCCGGGACTAGCGGGAGGGCTAGCACAGATACGCAGTATTTT.

The sample holds many counts of this clonotype. Just one base apart from a much larger clone, this may be a read error. The rearrangement joins TRBV6-5 to TRBJ2-1; 7 bases align to TRBD2. The CDR3 is 14 residues long. CDR1 is MNHEY and CDR2 is SVGAGI in the germline V gene. In nucleotides, the CDR3 is TGTGCCAGCAGTCGAGATAGGGGAGGGAATGAGCAGCTCTTC. This translates into CASSRDRGGNEQLF.

This clonotype was counted many times. The chain is built from TRBV4-2 and TRBJ2-1, with D perhaps given as TRBD1 or TRBD2 (5 bases each). The CDR3 consists of 16 residues. Germline CDR1 reads LGHNA; CDR2 reads YNFKEQ. V lost 2 bases to trimming and J lost 0 bases, with 11 bases between them. CDR3 nucleotides: TGTGCCAGCAGCCAAAGGGACGCGAGCTCCTACAATGAGCAGTTCTTC. Amino acid sequence: CASSQRDASSYNEQFF.

The chain combines TRBV5-1 with TRBJ2-3; D not certain. Trimming pared 4 bases from V and 6 bases from J, leaving 12 bases between. The CDR3 is 13 residues long. CDR1 is SGHRS, CDR2 YFSETQ, per germline. The CDR3 DNA reads as TGCGCCAGCAGCCTAGTAGAACCTGATACGCAGTATTTT. Translated: CASSLVEPDTQYF.

The table lists this clonotype with many counts. This sequence joins TRBV6-1 and TRBJ2-5, with unresolved D. Germline CDR1 MNHNS, CDR2 SASEGT. The CDR3 runs to 11 residues. Trimming took 6 bases from V and 5 from J, leaving 7 bases between them. The CDR3 loop is CASRIGETQYF. DNA of the CDR3: TGTGCCAGCAGGATCGGGGAGACCCAGTACTTC.

This clonotype occurred a few times. The gene calls are TRBV5-1 and TRBJ2-1, with D perhaps TRBD2 (7 bases). This CDR3 region has 15 residues. Germline CDR1 reads SGHRS; CDR2 reads YFSETQ. Trimming left V 0 bases short and J 6 bases short, with 13 bases between. CDR3 loop: CASSLVGGRINEQFF. DNA for the CDR3: TGCGCCAGCAGCTTGGTGGGGGGGCGGATCAATGAGCAGTTCTTC. Looking up the rest from reference TRBV5-1 and TRBJ2-1 gives the full variable domain: KAGVTQTPRYLIKTRGQQVTLSCSPISGHRSVSWYQQTPGQGLQFLFEYFSETQRNKGNFPGRFSGRQFSNSRSEMNVSTLELGDSALYLCASSLVGGRINEQFFGPGTRLTVL.

This clonotype was found many times. The rearrangement joins TRBV3-1 to TRBJ2-1; tentatively, D is TRBD1 or TRBD2 (6 bases each). Germline lookup yields CDR1 LGHDT and CDR2 YNNKEL (reference sequence). The CDR3 totals 14 residues. V lost 7 bases and J lost 4, with 14 bases in between. CDR3 in amino acids: CASTRGLGYNEQFF. The CDR3 DNA reads as TGTGCCAGCACCCGGGGGCTCGGTTACAATGAGCAGTTCTTC.

The chain recombines TRBV18 with TRBJ2-5; D remains ambiguous. The V end was cut by 2 bases, the J end by 4 bases, with 5 bases between. The CDR3 is made up of 12 amino acids. From germline, CDR1 is KGHSH and CDR2 LQKENI. The chain's CDR3 is CASSPGTETQYF. The CDR3 coding sequence is TGTGCCAGCTCACCAGGCACAGAGACCCAGTACTTC.

A few counts support this clonotype. V is TRBV27 and J is TRBJ2-3, with TRBD2 matching 12 bases. The germline gives CDR1 MNHEY, CDR2 SMNVEV (reference sequence). This CDR3 contains 18 residues. V lost 11 bases and J lost 3; bases outside the gene matches: 18. This chain's CDR3 is CAFCLLTSGRGRTDTQYF. CDR3 in DNA: TGTGCCTTCTGTTTATTGACTAGCGGGAGAGGCAGAACAGATACGCAGTATTTT.

This clonotype was found many times. The CDR3, as DNA: TGTGCCAGTAGTACCCGACACGGTTTGAGGTCCTACAATGAGCAGTTCTTC. Encoded protein: CASSTRHGLRSYNEQFF. The V gene is TRBV19, the J gene TRBJ2-1; D is uncertain. The CDR3 runs to 17 residues. CDR1 is LNHDA, CDR2 SQIVND, per germline (reference sequence). Trimming removed 4 bases from V and 1 base from J, with 17 bases in between.

In this sample, this clonotype turned up a few times. This could be a read error, since a much larger clone is one nucleotide away. The conserved phenylalanine or tryptophan is not found at the CDR3 terminus, so this likely reflects a read error. This chain uses TRBV20-1 with TRBJ1-5; 7 bases are shared with TRBD1. The germline gives CDR1 DFQATT, CDR2 SNEGSKA (reference sequence). The CDR3 runs 16 residues. V shed 3 bases, J shed 6 bases, and the junction held 14 bases outside the gene matches. CDR3 loop: CSASRGQAGLGQPQHY. The CDR3 DNA reads TGCAGTGCTAGCCGAGGACAGGCCGGGTTGGGTCAGCCCCAGCATTAT.

This clonotype was seen at least ten times. The chain uses TRBV20-1 and TRBJ2-7, with D possibly TRBD2 on 5 matching bases. This CDR3 has 15 residues. Trimming pared 1 base from V and 2 bases from J, leaving 15 bases between. Germline CDR1 is DFQATT and CDR2 is SNEGSKA (reference sequence). CDR3 coding DNA: TGCAGTGCTAGAGCGGCTTCAGCGGCCACCTACGAGCAGTACTTC. It codes for CSARAASAATYEQYF.